One sample yielded the 23 T cell receptor beta chains listed below, sequenced in a study of regulatory and conventional T cells in RAG deficiency. Using immunoSEQ multiplex PCR, the repertoire was profiled, and TCRdb retains in-frame clones only, with some absent. The top ten hold roughly 13% of the sample, which has approximately 7,000 clones, roughly 78% seen once. Another study also made use of these data, one on regulatory T cells. That investigation notes: The primer mix had 52 TRBV and 13 TRBJ primers.

The sequenced sample consisted of CD8+ T cells sorted from blood. The receptors were sampled from a human donor in good health.

The rearrangement uses TRBV7-3 and TRBJ1-1; D gene uncertain. This CDR3 is 12 amino acids long. The V gene's germline CDR1 is SGHTA and CDR2 FQGTGA. V dropped 8 bases and J dropped 4 bases, with 11 bases sitting between them. The CDR3 sequence: CASGVGSTEAFF. The CDR3 nucleotides are TGTGCCAGCGGTGTGGGGAGCACTGAAGCTTTCTTT.

The chain employs TRBV27 and TRBJ1-2, with D hard to call. The length of the CDR3 is 13 residues. The V end lost 4 bases, the J end lost 0 bases, and 6 bases lay between the germline ends. CDR1 is MNHEY and CDR2 is SMNVEV in the germline V gene (reference sequence). The DNA of the CDR3 is TGTGCCAGCAGTTCAACAGCTAACTATGGCTACACCTTC. Protein: CASSSTANYGYTF.

This sequence joins TRBV4-3 and TRBJ2-4; TRBD2 aligns across 7 bases. The CDR3 extends over 15 amino acids. Germline V gene data show CDR1 as LGHNA and CDR2 as YSLEER. Trimming cost V 0 bases and J 8 bases; bases outside gene matches: 7. CDR3 sequence reads: CASSQEMERGHIQYF. Here the CDR3 DNA reads TGCGCCAGCAGCCAAGAAATGGAGCGGGGACACATTCAGTACTTC.

The V gene is TRBV2, the J gene TRBJ2-3; no clear D. CDR1 and CDR2 (germline): SNHLY, FYNNEI. Trimming left V 2 bases short and J 6 bases short, with 9 bases between. The CDR3 has 13 residues. The CDR3, as DNA: TGTGCCAGCAGTGAAAGTAGTTTCGATACGCAGTATTTT. It codes for CASSESSFDTQYF.

This clone came up a few times. The gene calls are TRBV28 and TRBJ2-7; D unresolved. Germline CDR1 and CDR2: MDHEN and SYDVKM. The CDR3 consists of 12 residues. The germline V and J ends were trimmed by 6 bases and 2 bases, with 8 bases remaining between them. CDR3 DNA sequence: TGTGCCAGCAGAACCGGACCCTACGAGCAGTACTTC. Translation gives CASRTGPYEQYF.

This clone was observed a handful of times. The V gene is TRBV6-1, the J gene TRBJ1-2; possible D gene TRBD1, 6 bases. This CDR3 region has 15 residues. Germline values: CDR1 MNHNS, CDR2 SASEGT. The V end lost 1 base, the J end lost 0 bases, and 9 bases lay between the germline ends. CDR3 in DNA: TGTGCCAGCAGTGAAGGGGGGGGCGCTAACTATGGCTACACCTTC. Residues: CASSEGGGANYGYTF.

V gene TRBV21-1 combines with J gene TRBJ2-2. TRBV21-1 is marked as a pseudogene. The CDR3 is 15 amino acids. CDR3 in DNA: TGTGCCAGCAGACCTCGGGGCATAAACACCGGGGAGCTGTTTTTT. Translating it yields CASRPRGINTGELFF.

V is TRBV11-2 and J is TRBJ2-5; D perhaps matches TRBD1 (5 bases). The CDR3 sequence is 12 residues long. Trimming left V 3 bases short and J 5 bases short, with 7 bases between. The germline V gene encodes CDR1 SGHAT and CDR2 FQNNGV. CDR3 residues: CASSFSGETQYF. The DNA for the CDR3 is TGTGCCAGCAGCTTCTCAGGGGAGACCCAGTACTTC.

The chain couples TRBV28 to TRBJ2-7; TRBD1 matches 9 bases. Per germline, CDR1 MDHEN and CDR2 SYDVKM. Germline trimming cut 5 bases from V and 1 base from J; bases unmatched to any gene: 6. CDR3 length equals 15 residues. CDR3 in amino acids: CASSRTGETSYEQYF. The CDR3 bases are TGTGCCAGCAGTCGGACAGGGGAAACATCCTACGAGCAGTACTTC.

The chain is built from TRBV6-5 and TRBJ2-7, with D perhaps matching TRBD1 or TRBD2 (5 bases each). V was cut by 3 bases and J by 2 bases, with 11 bases left in between. CDR1 MNHEY and CDR2 SVGAGI come from the germline V gene. CDR3 length equals 14 residues. The DNA of the CDR3 is TGTGCCAGCAGTTATAGAGGGGCCCCCTACGAGCAGTACTTC. Residues: CASSYRGAPYEQYF.

V is TRBV11-3 and J is TRBJ2-5; TRBD2 aligns across 9 bases. V shed 5 bases, J shed 4 bases, and the junction held 14 bases outside the gene matches. Per the germline V gene, CDR1 is SGHNT and CDR2 is YENEEA. The CDR3 runs to 17 residues. The CDR3 spells CASSPGSGGTLGETQYF. CDR3 nucleotides: TGTGCCAGCAGCCCCGGCAGCGGGGGGACCCTAGGAGAGACCCAGTACTTC.

Written as DNA, the CDR3 is TGTGCCAGCAGTTACGCGGGGCGGGAAAAACTGTTTTTT. Translation: CASSYAGREKLFF. V gene TRBV6-6 combines with J gene TRBJ1-4; D might be TRBD1 (5 bases). The V end lost 2 bases, the J end lost 8 bases, and 9 bases lay between the germline ends. The germline gives CDR1 MNHNY, CDR2 SVGAGI (reference sequence). CDR3 size: 13 residues.

J is TRBJ2-1 and V is TRBV7-9; TRBD1 matches 8 bases. V gave up 1 base and J gave up 4 bases; unmatched junction bases: 3. CDR1 SEHNR and CDR2 FQNEAQ come from the germline V gene (reference sequence). CDR3 size: 15 residues. The CDR3 spells CASSLGQGIYNEQFF. CDR3 nucleotides: TGTGCCAGCAGCTTAGGACAGGGGATATACAATGAGCAGTTCTTC.

This clone was counted once. The V call is TRBV5-8, the J call TRBJ1-2; 7 bases agree with TRBD1. Losses at the gene ends were 4 bases for V and 4 bases for J; bases not matched to a gene: 4. The CDR3 contains 13 residues. CDR1 and CDR2 (germline): SGHTS, YDEGEE. CDR3 amino acids: CASSGTDTYGYTF. The CDR3 bases are TGTGCCAGCAGCGGGACAGACACCTATGGCTACACCTTC.

This CDR3 is CASSDSTGGYNEQFF. The DNA of the CDR3 is TGTGCCAGCAGTGACTCGACGGGGGGGTACAATGAGCAGTTCTTC. V usage is TRBV6-4 and J usage is TRBJ2-1, with 8 nucleotides matching TRBD2. Per the germline V gene, CDR1 is MRHNA and CDR2 is SNTAGT. The V gene end was trimmed by 0 bases and the J gene end by 4 bases; junction bases not matched to a gene: 2. The CDR3 runs 15 residues.

V gene TRBV6-5 combines with J gene TRBJ1-2; D is uncertain. The ends were cut back, 3 bases at V and 4 bases at J, with 12 bases in the middle. Germline-derived CDR1 and CDR2 are MNHEY and SVGAGI. This CDR3 region has 14 residues. CDR3 sequence: CASSYYTPVYGYTF. DNA of the CDR3: TGTGCCAGCAGTTATTACACGCCGGTCTATGGCTACACCTTC.

The rearrangement uses TRBV7-9 and TRBJ1-1; tentatively, D is TRBD1 (5 bases). The CDR3 totals 15 residues. Trimming removed 5 bases from V and 5 bases from J, with 18 bases in between. From germline, CDR1 is SEHNR and CDR2 FQNEAQ (reference sequence). In nucleotides, the CDR3 is TGTGCCAGCAGCGAAGGGGTGGCTGGAATGACTGAAGCTTTCTTT. Its protein is CASSEGVAGMTEAFF.

The gene calls are TRBV10-2 and TRBJ2-7; tentative D call: TRBD2 (6 bases). The CDR3 loop spans 13 amino acids. CDR1 is WSHSY and CDR2 is SAAADI in the germline V gene. V lost 5 bases and J 2 bases, leaving 10 bases between the germline ends. The CDR3 bases are TGCGCCAGCAGTTCGAGGACTACCTACGAGCAGTACTTC. The encoded protein is CASSSRTTYEQYF.

This clone has a handful of counts. V usage is TRBV9 and J usage is TRBJ2-7; a possible D gene is TRBD2 (6 bases). V was shortened by 0 bases and J by 5 bases, with 12 bases between the two germline ends. The CDR3 spans 14 residues. Germline V gene data show CDR1 as SGDLS and CDR2 as YYNGEE. The CDR3 protein is CASSVVGGSHEQYF. The CDR3 DNA follows: TGTGCCAGCAGCGTAGTTGGGGGGTCCCACGAGCAGTACTTC.

V and J are TRBV11-2 and TRBJ1-6; 9 nucleotides line up with TRBD1. CDR1 is SGHAT, CDR2 FQNNGV, per germline. The CDR3 length is 16 residues. The V segment lost 4 bases and the J segment 7 bases; nucleotides outside the gene matches: 8. CDR3 protein: CASSSDRTGGNSPLHF. The CDR3 DNA is TGTGCCAGCAGCTCCGACCGTACAGGGGGCAATTCACCCCTCCACTTT. The variable domain in full, completed from reference TRBV11-2 and TRBJ1-6, reads EAGVAQSPRYKIIEKRQSVAFWCNPISGHATLYWYQQILGQGPKLLIQFQNNGVVDDSQLPKDRFSAERLKGVDSTLKIQPAKLEDSAVYLCASSSDRTGGNSPLHFGNGTRLTVT.

The chain uses TRBV4-2 and TRBJ1-6; 7 nucleotides align to TRBD1. Germline assignment: CDR1 LGHNA and CDR2 YNFKEQ. The V gene end was trimmed by 4 bases and the J gene end by 5 bases; junction bases not matched to a gene: 5. This CDR3 is built from 15 residues. The CDR3: CASSRSTGDNSPLHF. In DNA, the CDR3 is TGTGCCAGCAGCCGCTCCACAGGGGATAATTCACCCCTCCACTTT.

The chain combines TRBV7-8 with TRBJ1-5, with 7 positions matching TRBD1. The CDR3 spans 15 residues. Trimming took 5 bases from V and 3 from J; bases not matched to a gene: 7. The germline CDR1 and CDR2 sequences are SGHVS and FQNEAQ. The CDR3 DNA is TGTGCCAGCAGCGCGTCGACAGGGAACAATCAGCCCCAGCATTTT. Translated: CASSASTGNNQPQHF.

The chain has TRBV9 and TRBJ2-1; D might be TRBD2 (6 bases). There are 14 residues in the CDR3. Trimming took 3 bases from V and 4 from J, leaving 11 bases between them. Per the germline V gene, CDR1 is SGDLS and CDR2 is YYNGEE. This chain's CDR3 is CASSARRGYNEQFF. The DNA of the CDR3 is TGTGCCAGCAGCGCGAGGCGGGGATACAATGAGCAGTTCTTC.